Here is one TCR beta chain with its context. This entry belongs to a study of T cell responses to AZD1222 COVID-19 vaccine. TCRdb keeps only in-frame clones here, not all; method: immunoSEQ multiplex PCR. The sample consists of roughly 160,000 clones, just over 90% of them appearing once. The CDR3 sequence is 13 residues long. V gave up 0 bases and J gave up 8 bases, with 10 bases separating them. Germline V gene data show CDR1 as MNHNS and CDR2 as SASEGT. This sample comprised peripheral blood, obtained 28 days after the second AZD1222 dose. This chain connects TRBV6-1 to TRBJ1-2; unclear D gene. The sequence came from an adult who received the AZD1222 COVID-19 vaccine. CDR3 residues: CASSEAGRLGYTF. In DNA, the CDR3 is TGTGCCAGCAGTGAAGCTGGGAGGTTAGGCTACACCTTC.